The 4 T cell receptor beta chains listed next were all sequenced from one sample in a study of blood T cells in healthy people across ages. Together with a sample-barcoded 5' primer, a J-beta primer mix was included in a second PCR lasting roughly 6 to 12 cycles. TCRdb processed the 5' RACE reads anew with MiXCR; each CDR3 protein has one entry. The sample has roughly 900,000 distinct CDR3 sequences, 45% to 50% seen once. The sample comprised blood. These receptors came from a young man in good health.

V and J are TRBV7-2 and TRBJ2-1; no clear D. There are 12 residues in the CDR3. Germline CDR1 reads SGHTA; CDR2 reads FQGNSA. Trimming removed 5 bases from V and 6 bases from J, with 8 bases in between. CDR3 sequence reads: CASSTYSNEQFF. In DNA, the CDR3 is TGTGCCAGCAGCACTTACAGCAATGAGCAGTTCTTC.

The genes are TRBV20-1 and TRBJ1-2, with TRBD1 as a possible D gene (5 bases). The CDR3 runs to 14 residues. CDR1 is DFQATT and CDR2 is SNEGSKA in the germline V gene (reference sequence). V gave up 4 bases and J gave up 5 bases, with 17 bases separating them. The CDR3 DNA is TGCAGTGCTAAAAGTGTCGGGGGACCGTATGGCTACACCTTC. Protein product: CSAKSVGGPYGYTF.

This chain links TRBV28 with TRBJ2-5; possible D gene TRBD1, 6 bases. CDR1 and CDR2 (germline): MDHEN, SYDVKM. The CDR3 runs 14 residues. V lost 2 bases and J lost 6, with 13 bases in between. This CDR3 is CASSLSQGMKTQYF. CDR3 nucleotide sequence: TGTGCCAGCAGTTTAAGTCAGGGGATGAAGACCCAGTACTTC.

The V and J genes are TRBV7-9 and TRBJ2-3; D gene unclear. CDR1 SEHNR and CDR2 FQNEAQ come from the germline V gene (reference sequence). V lost 5 bases and J lost 6, with 12 bases in between. CDR3 size: 13 residues. The DNA for the CDR3 is TGTGCCAGCAGCCCCCAATCCGCTGATACGCAGTATTTT. Translation gives CASSPQSADTQYF. Supplemented by reference TRBV7-9 and TRBJ2-3, the full variable domain reads DTGVSQNPRHKITKRGQNVTFRCDPISEHNRLYWYRQTLGQGPEFLTYFQNEAQLEKSRLLSDRFSAERPKGSFSTLEIQRTEQGDSAMYLCASSPQSADTQYFGPGTRLTVL.